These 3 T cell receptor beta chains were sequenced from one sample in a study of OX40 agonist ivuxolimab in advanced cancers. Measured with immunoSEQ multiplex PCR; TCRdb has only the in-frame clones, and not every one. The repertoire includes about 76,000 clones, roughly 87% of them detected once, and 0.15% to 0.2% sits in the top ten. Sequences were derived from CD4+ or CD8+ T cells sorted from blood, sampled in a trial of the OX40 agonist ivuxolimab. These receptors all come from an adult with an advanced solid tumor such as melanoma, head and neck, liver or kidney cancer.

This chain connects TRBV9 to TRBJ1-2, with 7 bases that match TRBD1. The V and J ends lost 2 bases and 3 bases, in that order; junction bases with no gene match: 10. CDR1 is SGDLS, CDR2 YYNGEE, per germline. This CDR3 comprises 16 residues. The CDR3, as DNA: TGTGCCAGCAGCGTGGGGGACAGTCGGTGGGACTATGGCTACACCTTC. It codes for CASSVGDSRWDYGYTF.

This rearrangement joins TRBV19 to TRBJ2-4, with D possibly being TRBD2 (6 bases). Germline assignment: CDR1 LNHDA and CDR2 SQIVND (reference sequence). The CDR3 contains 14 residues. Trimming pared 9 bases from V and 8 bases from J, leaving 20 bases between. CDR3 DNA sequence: TGTGCCAGCCAGCAGCGCGGGGTGGCAGACATTCAGTACTTC. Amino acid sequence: CASQQRGVADIQYF.

Here the CDR3 DNA reads TGTGCCAGCAGTTACTCGGCAGGCAGGGTTGGGAGCTACACCTTC. This codes for CASSYSAGRVGSYTF. J is TRBJ1-2 and V is TRBV6-5, with a weak D call TRBD1 (5 bases). The CDR3 has 15 amino acids. Germline V CDR1 and CDR2: MNHEY, SVGAGI. V was shortened by 0 bases and J by 9 bases, with 17 bases between the two germline ends.